The 22 T cell receptor beta chains given below trace back to one sample, sequenced in a study of CD8 T cells in ankylosing spondylitis (dated by TCRdb to about 2017). The research as a whole found: Blood from ankylosing spondylitis patients appeared to be characterized by a TCR beta motif composed of under 10 highly homologous amino acid variants.

Library method: 5' RACE. TCRdb records Illumina HiSeq 2500 as the sequencer. TCRdb reprocessing: public reads trimmed at Q25 with fastp, clones called with MiXCR, in-frame beta chains kept. Every entry covers one CDR3 protein and lists the most common genes and DNA from its rows. The sample includes 400,000 to 450,000 distinct CDR3 sequences, with about 15% observed a single time. The top ten clonotypes cover 0.95% to 1.1% of the sample. Their antigen targets remain unknown. Sample: blood, either unsorted or a sorted T cell fraction (not recorded which). These receptors originate from a male donor with ankylosing spondylitis.

This clonotype has only a few counts. V gene TRBV20-1 combines with J gene TRBJ2-1; D may be TRBD1 or TRBD2 (6 bases each). V dropped 2 bases and J dropped 2 bases, with 16 bases sitting between them. CDR1 and CDR2 from the germline V gene are DFQATT and SNEGSKA (reference sequence). The CDR3 sequence is 16 residues long. Written as DNA, the CDR3 is TGCAGTGCTAGAAACGTGGGGGGCGGCCCCTACAATGAGCAGTTCTTC. It encodes CSARNVGGGPYNEQFF.

The chain has TRBV7-2 and TRBJ2-1; 9 bases match TRBD2. Germline V CDR1 and CDR2: SGHTA, FQGNSA. The V gene end was trimmed by 1 base and the J gene end by 6 bases; junction bases not matched to a gene: 4. This CDR3 is 15 amino acids long. CDR3 sequence reads: CASSLVGTSINEQFF. The CDR3 nucleotides are TGTGCCAGCAGCTTAGTGGGGACTAGCATCAATGAGCAGTTCTTC.

This clonotype was seen a few times. The rearrangement joins TRBV19 to TRBJ2-6; D perhaps matches TRBD2 (5 bases). This CDR3 region has 16 residues. Looked up from germline, CDR1 is LNHDA and CDR2 is SQIVND (reference sequence). Trimming removed 3 bases from V and 1 base from J, with 10 bases in between. CDR3 DNA: TGTGCCAGTAGTATCTTCTCGGGGTCTGGGGCCAACGTCCTGACTTTC. The encoded protein is CASSIFSGSGANVLTF.

This chain connects TRBV20-1 to TRBJ2-1, with D maybe TRBD1 (6 bases). CDR1 is DFQATT and CDR2 is SNEGSKA in the germline V gene (reference sequence). V dropped 8 bases and J dropped 6 bases, with 14 bases sitting between them. The CDR3 consists of 12 residues. The CDR3 DNA reads as TGCAGTACCAAACAGGGTCCCAATGAGCAGTTCTTC. It translates to CSTKQGPNEQFF.

This clonotype was counted between two and nine times. The V call is TRBV11-2, the J call TRBJ2-1, with a tentative D call TRBD1 (6 bases). Germline V CDR1 and CDR2: SGHAT, FQNNGV. V lost 3 bases and J lost 2, with 11 bases in between. The CDR3 covers 15 residues. CDR3 coding DNA: TGTGCCAGCAGCTTCCGACAGGCCGCCTACAATGAGCAGTTCTTC. As protein: CASSFRQAAYNEQFF.

This clonotype was recorded many times. This chain connects TRBV7-2 to TRBJ2-7; D ambiguous. Germline assignment: CDR1 SGHTA and CDR2 FQGNSA. This CDR3 comprises 14 residues. The V and J ends lost 5 bases and 2 bases respectively, with 13 bases between them. CDR3 DNA sequence: TGTGCCAGCAGCCCCAAAAGAGAACCCTACGAGCAGTACTTC. It encodes CASSPKREPYEQYF. Using reference TRBV7-2 and TRBJ2-7 for the parts outside the CDR3, the full variable domain is GAGVSQSPSNKVTEKGKDVELRCDPISGHTALYWYRQSLGQGLEFLIYFQGNSAPDKSGLPSDRFSAERTGGSVSTLTIQRTQQEDSAVYLCASSPKREPYEQYFGPGTRLTVT.

This clonotype was counted at least ten times. V and J are TRBV6-1 and TRBJ2-3; D is possibly TRBD1 or TRBD2 (5 bases each). CDR1 is MNHNS, CDR2 SASEGT, per germline. The CDR3 runs 14 residues. V was pared by 7 bases and J by 0 bases, with 11 bases between. The CDR3: CASTPGLSTDTQYF. Written as DNA, the CDR3 is TGTGCCAGCACCCCGGGGCTTAGCACAGATACGCAGTATTTT.

Ten or more counts support this clonotype. The V gene is TRBV10-3, the J gene TRBJ1-5, with D perhaps TRBD1 (5 bases). CDR1 ENHRY and CDR2 SYGVKD come from the germline V gene. The V gene lost 0 bases and the J gene lost 2 bases, with 5 bases spanning the gap. The CDR3 length is 14 residues. The CDR3 loop reads CAISESGGNQPQHF. In DNA, the CDR3 is TGTGCCATCAGTGAGTCAGGGGGCAATCAGCCCCAGCATTTT.

In its sample, this clonotype was seen a few times. The gene calls are TRBV7-9 and TRBJ1-1; D call uncertain. Trimming stripped 0 bases from V and 0 bases from J, with 11 bases between. Germline CDR1 reads SEHNR; CDR2 reads FQNEAQ (reference sequence). The CDR3 totals 16 residues. CDR3 sequence reads: CASSLAGGRLNTEAFF. The CDR3 DNA reads TGTGCCAGCAGCTTAGCGGGTGGCAGGCTGAACACTGAAGCTTTCTTT.

The V and J genes are TRBV12-3 or TRBV12-4 and TRBJ2-7; D tentatively fits TRBD1 or TRBD2 (7 bases each). Trimming took off 4 bases at V and 6 bases at J, with 13 bases between the two ends. The CDR3 has 13 residues. Here the CDR3 reads CASSWVRGGEQYF. CDR3 coding DNA: TGTGCCAGCAGTTGGGTCAGGGGGGGCGAGCAGTACTTC.

This clonotype was counted a few times. The CDR3 protein is CSVKGQGTEAFF. For the CDR3, the DNA is TGCAGCGTGAAGGGGCAGGGCACTGAAGCTTTCTTT. The chain combines TRBV29-1 with TRBJ1-1; the D gene is possibly TRBD1 (5 bases). Looked up from germline, CDR1 is SQVTM and CDR2 is ANQGSEA. The germline V and J ends were trimmed by 6 bases and 4 bases, with 12 bases remaining between them. The CDR3 totals 12 residues.

This clonotype was observed at least ten times. V usage is TRBV27 and J usage is TRBJ2-2, with D unresolved. Per germline, CDR1 MNHEY and CDR2 SMNVEV (reference sequence). Trimming took off 4 bases at V and 1 base at J, with 4 bases between the two ends. The CDR3 runs 13 residues. The CDR3 nucleotides are TGTGCCAGCAGTTCTCGGAACACCGGGGAGCTGTTTTTT. This translates into CASSSRNTGELFF.

The rearrangement uses TRBV6-5 and TRBJ2-3; 16 nucleotides match TRBD2. This CDR3 is 19 amino acids long. The V segment lost 2 bases and the J segment 0 bases; nucleotides outside the gene matches: 5. The germline CDR1 and CDR2 sequences are MNHEY and SVGAGI. CDR3 sequence reads: CASSYAGLAGGQSTDTQYF. CDR3 DNA sequence: TGTGCCAGCAGTTACGCGGGACTAGCGGGGGGGCAAAGCACAGATACGCAGTATTTT.

The V call is TRBV12-3 or TRBV12-4, the J call TRBJ2-7; TRBD1 aligns across 8 bases. Trimming cost V 6 bases and J 2 bases; bases outside gene matches: 9. There are 15 residues in the CDR3. CDR3 nucleotides: TGTGCCAGCAGGGAATCAGGGGGCGGGACCTACGAGCAGTACTTC. This encodes CASRESGGGTYEQYF.

The chain employs TRBV20-1 and TRBJ1-1; 8 bases match TRBD1. Germline V gene data show CDR1 as DFQATT and CDR2 as SNEGSKA (reference sequence). The CDR3 sequence is 14 residues long. After removal of 6 bases from V and 5 bases from J, the junction contained 11 bases not matched to a gene. The DNA of the CDR3 is TGCAGTGCCGCCCCAGGGGGCTTTGGAACTGAAGCTTTCTTT. Encoded protein: CSAAPGGFGTEAFF.

This clonotype occurred a few times. This chain links TRBV5-1 with TRBJ2-6; the D is unclear. The CDR3 has 15 amino acids. Germline CDR1 SGHRS, CDR2 YFSETQ. V dropped 0 bases and J dropped 4 bases, with 8 bases sitting between them. The CDR3 loop is CASSLGAQGANVLTF. Written as DNA, the CDR3 is TGCGCCAGCAGCTTGGGTGCACAAGGGGCCAACGTCCTGACTTTC.

The table lists this clonotype with many counts. The V call is TRBV4-1, the J call TRBJ2-5, with D hard to call. This CDR3 is 13 amino acids long. The germline V and J ends were trimmed by 1 base and 5 bases, with 8 bases remaining between them. Germline lookup yields CDR1 MGHRA and CDR2 YSYEKL. The CDR3 sequence: CASSQVSVETQYF. CDR3 in DNA: TGCGCCAGCAGCCAAGTTTCAGTGGAGACCCAGTACTTC.

This clonotype was detected a few times. The chain employs TRBV9 and TRBJ2-2; TRBD2 aligns across 10 bases. Germline-derived CDR1 and CDR2 are SGDLS and YYNGEE. V lost 7 bases, J lost 6 bases, and 9 bases stayed unmatched. The CDR3 has 15 amino acids. The CDR3 spells CASGTLAGEPGELFF. The CDR3 DNA reads TGTGCCAGCGGAACCCTAGCGGGAGAGCCCGGGGAGCTGTTTTTT.

V is TRBV7-8 and J is TRBJ1-2; no reliable D call. This CDR3 is built from 16 residues. The ends were cut back, 1 base at V and 4 bases at J, with 16 bases in the middle. From germline, CDR1 is SGHVS and CDR2 FQNEAQ. CDR3 amino acids: CASSLGTPDGPYGYTF. CDR3 DNA: TGTGCCAGCAGCTTAGGCACACCCGACGGGCCCTATGGCTACACCTTC.

The rearrangement uses TRBV18 and TRBJ2-5; TRBD1 matches at 7 bases. CDR1 is KGHSH and CDR2 is LQKENI in the germline V gene. J was trimmed by 3 bases and V by 4 bases; bases with no gene match: 8. The CDR3 is 15 amino acids. The chain's CDR3 is CASSLYRGREETQYF. DNA for the CDR3: TGTGCCAGCTCACTATACAGGGGACGGGAAGAGACCCAGTACTTC.

The rearrangement joins TRBV20-1 to TRBJ2-1; 13 nucleotides align to TRBD2. From germline, CDR1 is DFQATT and CDR2 SNEGSKA (reference sequence). After removal of 3 bases from V and 4 bases from J, the junction contained 6 bases not matched to a gene. This CDR3 spans 16 amino acids. The CDR3 here is CSASEGGLAGYNEQFF. In DNA, the CDR3 is TGCAGTGCTAGTGAGGGGGGACTAGCGGGGTACAATGAGCAGTTCTTC.

This clonotype was observed a handful of times. The chain recombines TRBV20-1 with TRBJ1-5; D gene uncertain. There are 12 residues in the CDR3. CDR1 and CDR2 (germline): DFQATT, SNEGSKA (reference sequence). V gave up 3 bases and J gave up 9 bases, with 12 bases separating them. The CDR3: CSASREGRPQHF. CDR3 in DNA: TGCAGTGCTAGCCGGGAGGGCCGGCCCCAGCATTTT.